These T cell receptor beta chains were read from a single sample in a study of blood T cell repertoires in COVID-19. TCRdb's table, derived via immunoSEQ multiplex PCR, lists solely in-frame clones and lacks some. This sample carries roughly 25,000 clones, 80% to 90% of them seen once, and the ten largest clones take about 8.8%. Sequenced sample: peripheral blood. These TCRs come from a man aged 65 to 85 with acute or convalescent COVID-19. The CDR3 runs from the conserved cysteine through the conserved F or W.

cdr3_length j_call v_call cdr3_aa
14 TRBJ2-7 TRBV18 CASSSPSGSYEQYF
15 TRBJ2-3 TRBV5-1 CASSLGPPSTDTQYF
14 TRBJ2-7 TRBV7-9 CASSLRDRVYEQYF
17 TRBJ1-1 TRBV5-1 CASSPYPDRVMNTEAFF
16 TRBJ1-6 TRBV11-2 CASSLGGAGGVSPLHF
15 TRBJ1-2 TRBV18 CASSTGTRPDGGYTF
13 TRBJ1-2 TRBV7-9 CASSSSTEYGYTF
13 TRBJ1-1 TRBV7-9 CASSLPGGTEAFF
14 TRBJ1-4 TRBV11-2 CASSLAPGWEKLFF
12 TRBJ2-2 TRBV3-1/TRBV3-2 CASSQGAGELFF
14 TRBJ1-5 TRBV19 CASTTGYSNQPQHF
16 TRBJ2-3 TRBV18 CASSSTGIPSTDTQYF
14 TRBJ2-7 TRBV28 CASSGTSGISEQYF
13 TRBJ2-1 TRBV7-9 CASSLAGGNEQFF
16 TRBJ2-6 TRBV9 CASSAPGSSGANVLTF
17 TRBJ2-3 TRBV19 CASSIGPQGASTDTQYF
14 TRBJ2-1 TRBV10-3 CAISGASGDNEQFF
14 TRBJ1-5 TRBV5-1 CASSPRDRNQPQHF
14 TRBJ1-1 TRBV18 CASSPLGQGTEAFF
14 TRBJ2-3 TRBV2 CASSNRVSTDTQYF
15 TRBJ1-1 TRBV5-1 CASSFTQGVNTEAFF
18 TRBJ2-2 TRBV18 CASSPLLAGAPSAGELFF
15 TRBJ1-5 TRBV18 CASSPNAGSNQPQHF
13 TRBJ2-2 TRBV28 CASIQGGAGELFF
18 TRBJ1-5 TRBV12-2 CASRLVGITGYGCQPQHF
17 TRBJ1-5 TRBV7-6 CASSSWTGEYSNQPQHF
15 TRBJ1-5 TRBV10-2 CASTRGGGGNQPQHF
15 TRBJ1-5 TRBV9 CASSPGTPSNQPQHF
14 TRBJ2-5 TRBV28 CASSYRDREETQYF
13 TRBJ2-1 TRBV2 CASSPTSPAEQFF